This T cell receptor (beta chain) is from a study of OX40 agonist ivuxolimab in advanced cancers. Across the study: The dose-escalation cohort was approximately 85% male, with a mean age of 60 years, ranging about 23 to 90. Study results and limitations: Some of the nonresponding patients also showed low levels of normalized T-cell clonal expansion. The 0.1-3.0 mg/kg partial responders had among the lowest clonal expansion.

Germline-derived CDR1 and CDR2 are MNHNY and SVGAGI (reference sequence). CDR3 size: 15 residues. Concerning this clone itself: The antigen is not known.

Generated by immunoSEQ multiplex PCR, the TCRdb table keeps only in-frame clones and is missing some. There are about 62,000 clones in the sample; roughly four fifths occur only once, and approximately 5.1% lies in the top ten. The specimen was CD4+ or CD8+ T cells sorted from blood, collected in a trial of the OX40 agonist ivuxolimab. This sequence was found in an adult with an advanced solid tumor such as melanoma, head and neck, liver or kidney cancer. J is TRBJ2-5 and V is TRBV6-6; 7 bases are a match to TRBD2. The end of the DNA fits TRBJ2-7 better, so the J call may be wrong. Here the CDR3 reads CASSPLAQSSYEQYF. The DNA of the CDR3 is TGTGCCAGCAGCCCACTAGCGCAAAGCTCCTACGAGCAGTACTTC.